Listed below are T cell receptor beta chains from one sample, sequenced in a study of cytomegalovirus exposure and HLA in healthy donors. The repertoire was sequenced with immunoSEQ multiplex PCR; TCRdb's copy has only in-frame clones and lacks some. The sample yields tens of thousands of clones, roughly four fifths seen once. The sequenced sample was PBMCs. These receptors all stem from a man aged 25-40 years in good health and CMV-seronegative. Both conserved end residues are part of each CDR3. The D gene is left open where the match is weak. Some rows have no size entry. The others give once, few or many, or a class for an expanded clone.

clone_size: -
v_call: TRBV5-4
d_call: -
j_call: TRBJ1-2
cdr3_nt: TGTGCCAGCAGCTGGGGCCAAACGGGTGGCTACACCTTC
cdr3_aa: CASSWGQTGGYTF

clone_size: once
v_call: TRBV5-4
d_call: TRBD2
j_call: TRBJ2-7
cdr3_nt: TGTGCCAGCAGCCCGTGGGGGCGGGAGGCCTCCTACGAGCAGTACTTC
cdr3_aa: CASSPWGREASYEQYF

clone_size: -
v_call: TRBV25-1
d_call: -
j_call: TRBJ1-4
cdr3_nt: TGTGCCAGCAGTCAAAAAAGCCGTAATGAAAAACTGTTTTTT
cdr3_aa: CASSQKSRNEKLFF

clone_size: -
v_call: TRBV2
d_call: TRBD2
j_call: TRBJ2-2
cdr3_nt: TGTGCCAGCAGCGGGACTAGCGGGAGGGCCACCGGGGAGCTGTTTTTT
cdr3_aa: CASSGTSGRATGELFF

clone_size: few
v_call: TRBV6-5
d_call: TRBD1
j_call: TRBJ2-7
cdr3_nt: TGTGCCAGCAGACCTCCGGGACAGACACTTTACGAGCAGTACTTC
cdr3_aa: CASRPPGQTLYEQYF

clone_size: -
v_call: TRBV9
d_call: -
j_call: TRBJ1-1
cdr3_nt: TGTGCCAGCAGCGTATATGGAGGCACTGAAGCTTTCTTT
cdr3_aa: CASSVYGGTEAFF

clone_size: -
v_call: TRBV7-3
d_call: -
j_call: TRBJ2-1
cdr3_nt: TGTGCCAGCAGCCCCATGGGCCCCGCCCACAATGAGCAGTTCTTC
cdr3_aa: CASSPMGPAHNEQFF

clone_size: -
v_call: TRBV21-1
d_call: -
j_call: TRBJ2-7
cdr3_nt: TGTGCCAGCAGCAATCACAGGTGGCACAACGAGCAGTACTTC
cdr3_aa: CASSNHRWHNEQYF

clone_size: -
v_call: TRBV4-3
d_call: TRBD1
j_call: TRBJ1-1
cdr3_nt: TGCGCCAGCAGCCAAGAGCAACAGGGGGTAGAAGCTTTCTTT
cdr3_aa: CASSQEQQGVEAFF

clone_size: -
v_call: TRBV11-2
d_call: TRBD1
j_call: TRBJ2-2
cdr3_nt: TGTGCCAGCAGCTTAAGCAGGGGGAGGAACACCGGGGAGCTGTTTTTT
cdr3_aa: CASSLSRGRNTGELFF

clone_size: -
v_call: TRBV6-6
d_call: TRBD1
j_call: TRBJ1-4
cdr3_nt: TGTGCCAGCTCCGGGACAGTTAATGAAAAACTGTTTTTT
cdr3_aa: CASSGTVNEKLFF

clone_size: once
v_call: TRBV10-3
d_call: TRBD2
j_call: TRBJ2-5
cdr3_nt: TGTGCCATCAGTGAAGGACTAGCGGGAGTTAGTGAGACCCAGTACTTC
cdr3_aa: CAISEGLAGVSETQYF

clone_size: -
v_call: TRBV2
d_call: -
j_call: TRBJ2-2
cdr3_nt: TGTGCCTCCTACAGGGATGGCGGGGAGCTGTTTTTT
cdr3_aa: CASYRDGGELFF

clone_size: few
v_call: TRBV5-1
d_call: -
j_call: TRBJ1-1
cdr3_nt: TGCGCCAGCAGCTTGGACAGGACTGAAGCTTTCTTT
cdr3_aa: CASSLDRTEAFF

clone_size: -
v_call: TRBV4-3
d_call: -
j_call: TRBJ1-2
cdr3_nt: TGCGCCAGCAGCCAAGATGGGTTGCCTCGACAGCATCCTTATGGCTACACCTTC
cdr3_aa: CASSQDGLPRQHPYGYTF

clone_size: -
v_call: TRBV5-4
d_call: -
j_call: TRBJ1-1
cdr3_nt: TGTGCCAGCAGCTTGCCGTCGACCCGGGGGAACACTGAAGCTTTCTTT
cdr3_aa: CASSLPSTRGNTEAFF

clone_size: -
v_call: TRBV9
d_call: -
j_call: TRBJ1-1
cdr3_nt: TGTGCCAGCAGCCCCCAAGGGAGGGACACTGAAGCTTTCTTT
cdr3_aa: CASSPQGRDTEAFF

clone_size: -
v_call: TRBV5-1
d_call: -
j_call: TRBJ1-1
cdr3_nt: TGCGCCAGCAGCTCCCGGACAGTGAACACTGAAGCTTTCTTT
cdr3_aa: CASSSRTVNTEAFF

clone_size: -
v_call: TRBV5-5
d_call: TRBD1
j_call: TRBJ2-3
cdr3_nt: TGTGCCAGCAGCAACCTCCGGGACAGGGGTACAGATACGCAGTATTTT
cdr3_aa: CASSNLRDRGTDTQYF

clone_size: -
v_call: TRBV7-7
d_call: TRBD1
j_call: TRBJ2-3
cdr3_nt: TGTGCTAGCAGCTCTGGACAGGGAAACACAGATACGCAGTATTTT
cdr3_aa: CASSSGQGNTDTQYF

clone_size: -
v_call: TRBV6-5
d_call: -
j_call: TRBJ1-2
cdr3_nt: TGTGCCAGCAGTTACGGGACCGGGGGTTTGAACTATGGCTACACCTTC
cdr3_aa: CASSYGTGGLNYGYTF

clone_size: few
v_call: TRBV5-1
d_call: TRBD1
j_call: TRBJ2-7
cdr3_nt: TGCGCCAGCAGCTCCCCGGGACAGGGGGCGGGCGAGCAGTACTTC
cdr3_aa: CASSSPGQGAGEQYF

clone_size: few
v_call: TRBV10-2
d_call: -
j_call: TRBJ1-5
cdr3_nt: TGCGCCAGCAGTGACAGTTATAGCAATCAGCCCCAGCATTTT
cdr3_aa: CASSDSYSNQPQHF

clone_size: -
v_call: TRBV5-5
d_call: -
j_call: TRBJ2-7
cdr3_nt: TGTGCCAGCAGCTTGGTCGGGCAGGGGCCCTATAGCTCCTACGAGCAGTACTTC
cdr3_aa: CASSLVGQGPYSSYEQYF